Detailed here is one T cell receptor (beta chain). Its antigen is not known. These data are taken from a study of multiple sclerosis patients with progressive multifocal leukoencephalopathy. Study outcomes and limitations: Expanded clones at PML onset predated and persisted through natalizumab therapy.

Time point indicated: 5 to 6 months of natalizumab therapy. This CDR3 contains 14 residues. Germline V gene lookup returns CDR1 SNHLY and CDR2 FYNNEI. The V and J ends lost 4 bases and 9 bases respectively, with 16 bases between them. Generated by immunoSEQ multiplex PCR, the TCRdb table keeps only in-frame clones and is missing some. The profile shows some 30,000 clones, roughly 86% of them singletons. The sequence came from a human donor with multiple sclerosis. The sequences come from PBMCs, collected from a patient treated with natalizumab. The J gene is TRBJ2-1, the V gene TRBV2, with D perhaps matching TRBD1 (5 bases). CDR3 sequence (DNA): TGTGCCAGCAGTGCCGTTTTATTAGGGGCTGAGCAGTTCTTC. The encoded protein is CASSAVLLGAEQFF.